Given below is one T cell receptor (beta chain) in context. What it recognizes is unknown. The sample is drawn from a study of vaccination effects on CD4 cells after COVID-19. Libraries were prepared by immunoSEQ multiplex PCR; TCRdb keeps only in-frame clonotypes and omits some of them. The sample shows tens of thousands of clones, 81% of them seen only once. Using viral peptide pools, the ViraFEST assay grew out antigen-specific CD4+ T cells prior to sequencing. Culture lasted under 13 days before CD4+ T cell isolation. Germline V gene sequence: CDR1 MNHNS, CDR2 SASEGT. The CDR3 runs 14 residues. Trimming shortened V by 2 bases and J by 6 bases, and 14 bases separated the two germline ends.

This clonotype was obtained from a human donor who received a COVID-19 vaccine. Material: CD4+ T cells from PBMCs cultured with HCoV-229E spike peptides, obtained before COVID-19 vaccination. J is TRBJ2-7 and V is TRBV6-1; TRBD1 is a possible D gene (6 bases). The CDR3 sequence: CASSEQGTSIEQYV. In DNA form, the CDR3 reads TGTGCCAGCAGTGAACAGGGGACCTCGATCGAGCAGTACGTC.